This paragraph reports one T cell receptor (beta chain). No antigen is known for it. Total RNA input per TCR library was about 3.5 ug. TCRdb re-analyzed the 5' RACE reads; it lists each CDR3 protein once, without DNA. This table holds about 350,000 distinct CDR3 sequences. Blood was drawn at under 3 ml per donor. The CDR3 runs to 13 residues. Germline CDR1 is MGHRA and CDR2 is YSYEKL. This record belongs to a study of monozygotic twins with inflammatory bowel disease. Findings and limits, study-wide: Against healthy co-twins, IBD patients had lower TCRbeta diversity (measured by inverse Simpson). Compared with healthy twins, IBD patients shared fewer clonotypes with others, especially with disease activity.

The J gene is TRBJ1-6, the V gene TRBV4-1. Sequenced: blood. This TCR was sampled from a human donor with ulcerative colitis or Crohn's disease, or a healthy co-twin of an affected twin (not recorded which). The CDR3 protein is CASSQVIKVPLHF.